This record covers a single TCR beta chain. This entry belongs to a study of OX40 agonist ivuxolimab in advanced cancers. TCRdb keeps only in-frame clones here, not all; method: immunoSEQ multiplex PCR. This table has 40,000 to 60,000 clones, over 85% appearing once. V was cut by 8 bases and J by 5 bases, with 18 bases left in between. The length of the CDR3 is 14 residues. CDR1 and CDR2 (germline): LNHDA, SQIVND (reference sequence). V and J are TRBV19 and TRBJ2-5; a possible D gene is TRBD1 (5 bases). The source of this sequence is an adult with an advanced solid tumor such as melanoma, head and neck, liver or kidney cancer. Sequenced here: CD4+ or CD8+ T cells sorted from blood, sampled in a trial of the OX40 agonist ivuxolimab. DNA for the CDR3: TGTGCCAGTGTCATTTGGGGCCCAGGTGAGACCCAGTACTTC. Encoded protein: CASVIWGPGETQYF.